Listed here are 3 T cell receptor beta chains from one sample, sequenced in a study of shared clonotypes between healthy human individuals. Generated by immunoSEQ multiplex PCR, the TCRdb table keeps only in-frame clones and is missing some. The sample consists of about 710,000 clones, more than 70% of them appearing once. Sequenced input: memory CD4+ T cells sorted from blood. As to subset: CD45RA-negative fraction. Receptors were obtained from a woman aged 25 to 39 in good health.

The chain's CDR3 is CASSGRYPLRNEQFF. CDR3 bases: TGTGCCAGCAGTGGTAGGTACCCCCTTAGGAATGAGCAGTTCTTC. The V call is TRBV2, the J call TRBJ2-1; unclear D gene. V lost 4 bases and J 7 bases, leaving 17 bases between the germline ends. The CDR3 consists of 15 residues. CDR1 SNHLY and CDR2 FYNNEI come from the germline V gene. The full variable domain, rest sourced from reference TRBV2 and TRBJ2-1, is EPEVTQTPSHQVTQMGQEVILRCVPISNHLYFYWYRQILGQKVEFLVSFYNNEISEKSEIFDDQFSVERPDGSNFTLKIRSTKLEDSAMYFCASSGRYPLRNEQFFGPGTRLTVL.

CDR3 in amino acids: CASSAWTEKETQYF. CDR3 DNA sequence: TGTGCCAGCAGCGCCTGGACAGAAAAAGAGACCCAGTACTTC. V gene TRBV13 combines with J gene TRBJ2-5; D perhaps matches TRBD1 (6 bases). V lost 5 bases to trimming and J lost 3 bases, with 13 bases between them. Per germline, CDR1 PRHDT and CDR2 FYEKMQ (reference sequence). CDR3 length: 14 amino acids.

The chain combines TRBV6-1 with TRBJ2-2, with D possibly TRBD2 on 6 matching bases. Germline V gene sequence: CDR1 MNHNS, CDR2 SASEGT. CDR3 length: 15 residues. The germline V and J ends were trimmed by 7 bases and 2 bases, with 14 bases remaining between them. The CDR3 DNA is TGTGCCAGCACCCAGACTAGACTAAACACCGGGGAGCTGTTTTTT. It codes for CASTQTRLNTGELFF.